A selection of T cell receptor beta chains follows, all from one sample in a study of blood T cell repertoires in COVID-19. Clones were sequenced by immunoSEQ multiplex PCR, and TCRdb holds only the in-frame ones, with some missing. The sample holds around 400,000 clones, about nine tenths seen once. Sequencing input: PBMCs or T cells enriched from blood (not recorded which). Receptor source: a woman in her thirties or forties who had been exposed to COVID-19. CDR3s include the opening cysteine and the closing phenylalanine or tryptophan. A D gene is named only where the DNA matches it firmly. Not all rows give a size; the values are once, few, many and, for expanded clones, a class.

J,D,size,V,DNA,CDR3
TRBJ2-7,NA,NA,TRBV5-1,TGCGCCAGCAGCTTGGTTCAGTACGAGCAGTACTTC,CASSLVQYEQYF
TRBJ1-2,NA,NA,TRBV12-3/TRBV12-4,TGTGCCAGCAGGCCACCCATCGGTGGCTACACCTTC,CASRPPIGGYTF
TRBJ1-1,NA,NA,TRBV29-1,TGCAGCCCTACCAGGCAGGAAGCTTTCTTT,CSPTRQEAFF
TRBJ1-2,NA,NA,TRBV6-5,TGTGCCAGCAGCTGGGGGGTGGGCTATGGCTACACCTTC,CASSWGVGYGYTF
TRBJ1-2,NA,NA,TRBV30,TGTGCCTGGAAATGGGCAGATTATGGCTACACCTTC,CAWKWADYGYTF
TRBJ1-2,TRBD1,once,TRBV27,TGTGCCAGCAGTCTCACCGGGACAGGGATCTATGGCTACACCTTC,CASSLTGTGIYGYTF
TRBJ2-1,TRBD2,NA,TRBV4-1,TGCGCCAGCAGCCTAGGAGGCCCAGCGGGAGGGAATGAGCAGTTCTTC,CASSLGGPAGGNEQFF
TRBJ2-7,NA,NA,TRBV28,TGTGCCAGCAGTTTTTTGGCCCTCGGGATGTACTTC,CASSFLALGMYF
TRBJ2-7,NA,NA,TRBV19,TGTGCCAGTAGTCAGGACTTATACGAGCAGTACTTC,CASSQDLYEQYF
TRBJ2-1,NA,once,TRBV7-9,TGTGCCAGCAGCTTATCACAGGGTGACAATGAGCAGTTCTTC,CASSLSQGDNEQFF
TRBJ1-2,NA,NA,TRBV18,TGTGCCAGCTCACCTTCAGGGTACTATGGCTACACCTTC,CASSPSGYYGYTF
TRBJ2-5,NA,NA,TRBV19,TGTGCCAGTAGTACCGATTCGAGGAGGGGAGAGACCCAGTACTTC,CASSTDSRRGETQYF
TRBJ2-7,NA,NA,TRBV7-8,TGTGCCAGCAGCCGGACAGAAGGCTACGAGCAGTACTTC,CASSRTEGYEQYF
TRBJ1-2,NA,NA,TRBV9,TGTGCCAGCAGCGACGAGGTCGATGCTAACTATGGCTACACCTTC,CASSDEVDANYGYTF
TRBJ1-3,NA,NA,TRBV5-4,TGTGCCAGCAGTTGGGGAGTGAGCTCTGGAAACACCATATATTTT,CASSWGVSSGNTIYF
TRBJ2-3,TRBD2,once,TRBV9,TGTGCCAGCAGCGTAAGTTCTAGCGGGGGTACAGATACGCAGTATTTT,CASSVSSSGGTDTQYF
TRBJ2-5,NA,NA,TRBV2,TGTGCCAGCAGGGTTCGGCGGGGAGAGACCCAGTACTTC,CASRVRRGETQYF
TRBJ2-5,TRBD2,NA,TRBV24-1,TGTGCCACCAGTGAAGCTAGCGGGAGCCAAGAGACCCAGTACTTC,CATSEASGSQETQYF
TRBJ2-7,TRBD1,NA,TRBV30,TGTGCCTGGAGCGTATCCATCTCGAACGGGACAGAAGCTTACTACGAGCAGTACTTC,CAWSVSISNGTEAYYEQYF